This entry concerns a single T cell receptor (beta chain). Its antigen remains unidentified. The junction differs from germline at one of its ends, possibly a read error. MiXCR, applied by TCRdb to the 5' RACE reads, yields one record per CDR3 protein. The sample lists 1.5 million to 2 million distinct CDR3 sequences; more than 30% were seen once. The sample belongs to a study of identical twins. Study results and limitations: Fewer insertions were carried by abundant cord blood beta clonotypes, but none was seen in memory repertoires. Cross-sectional statistical analysis was relied on for the conclusions, without the same donors being followed.

This CDR3 region has 20 residues. The genes are TRBV12-3 or TRBV12-4 and TRBJ2-1, with 10 positions matching TRBD2. The J call is in doubt because the DNA end fits TRBJ2-7 better. Sequenced material: cord blood. This TCR derives from a newborn girl in good health. CDR3 amino acids: CAGRLVTRGLAKTPYNEQYF. The CDR3 region has the DNA TGTGCCGGCAGGCTGGTGACGAGGGGACTAGCGAAAACACCCTACAATGAGCAGTACTTC.